These 9 T cell receptor beta chains share one sample of origin, sequenced in a study of Graves' ophthalmopathy and Graves' hyperthyroidism. Researchers took RNA transcripts and amplified TCR beta CDR3 regions from them. RT-PCR was first run with HTBI primers, then multiplex PCR in a second round. TCRdb re-called the multiplex PCR reads through MiXCR, storing one row per CDR3 protein. The table lists 900,000 to 1,200,000 distinct CDR3 sequences, about 40% of them singletons. Sequenced input: peripheral blood or thyroid tissue (not recorded which). The receptors derive from an adult man with Graves' hyperthyroidism.

The CDR3 here is CASSIDRARYNSPLHF. CDR3 nucleotide sequence: TGTGCCAGCAGCATCGACAGGGCCCGCTATAATTCACCCCTCCACTTT. The chain combines TRBV7-9 with TRBJ1-6; 7 bases map to TRBD1. V lost 5 bases and J lost 3; bases outside the gene matches: 7. Germline assignment: CDR1 SEHNR and CDR2 FQNEAQ (reference sequence). The CDR3 loop spans 16 amino acids.

V is TRBV7-8 and J is TRBJ1-1; D perhaps matches TRBD1 (6 bases). Germline V CDR1 and CDR2: SGHVS, FQNEAQ. V was clipped by 7 bases and J by 1 base, with 13 bases between them. This CDR3 has 14 residues. In nucleotides, the CDR3 is TGTGCCAGCATCGAGGGACATTCGAACACTGAAGCTTTCTTT. As protein: CASIEGHSNTEAFF. Variable domain in full (rest from reference TRBV7-8 and TRBJ1-1): GAGVSQSPRYKVAKRGQDVALRCDPISGHVSLFWYQQALGQGPEFLTYFQNEAQLDKSGLPSDRFFAERPEGSVSTLKIQRTQQEDSAVYLCASIEGHSNTEAFFGQGTRLTVV.

The chain carries TRBV29-1 and TRBJ1-1, with D possibly matching TRBD1 (5 bases). Trimming cost V 1 base and J 6 bases, with 12 bases left between them. The CDR3 is 13 residues long. Per germline, CDR1 SQVTM and CDR2 ANQGSEA. CDR3 amino acids: CSVEGWGLAEAFF. The CDR3 coding sequence is TGCAGCGTTGAAGGCTGGGGGTTGGCTGAAGCTTTCTTT. Full variable domain (remainder filled in from reference TRBV29-1 and TRBJ1-1): SAVISQKPSRDICQRGTSLTIQCQVDSQVTMMFWYRQQPGQSLTLIATANQGSEATYESGFVIDKFPISRPNLTFSTLTVSNMSPEDSSIYLCSVEGWGLAEAFFGQGTRLTVV.

The CDR3 DNA is TGTGCCAGTAGTTACCTAGACGGTTATGGCTACACCTTC. This translates into CASSYLDGYGYTF. The rearrangement links TRBV19 to TRBJ1-2; no reliable D call. Trimming removed 5 bases from V and 5 bases from J, with 12 bases in between. Germline V CDR1 and CDR2: LNHDA, SQIVND (reference sequence). CDR3 size: 13 residues. Complete variable domain (other parts from reference TRBV19 and TRBJ1-2): DGGITQSPKYLFRKEGQNVTLSCEQNLNHDAMYWYRQDPGQGLRLIYYSQIVNDFQKGDIAEGYSVSREKKESFPLTVTSAQKNPTAFYLCASSYLDGYGYTFGSGTRLTVV.

The chain combines TRBV20-1 with TRBJ2-7; D is possibly TRBD1 (6 bases). V lost 6 bases to trimming and J lost 6 bases, with 21 bases between them. Germline CDR1 DFQATT, CDR2 SNEGSKA (reference sequence). The CDR3 runs 14 residues. The CDR3 region is CSATVKGVLSEQYF. The CDR3 DNA sequence: TGCAGTGCCACGGTAAAGGGGGTTTTATCCGAGCAGTACTTC.

In its sample, this clonotype was seen many times. The chain employs TRBV20-1 and TRBJ2-5, with D possibly matching TRBD2 (6 bases). V lost 0 bases and J lost 1, with 15 bases in between. The CDR3 totals 16 residues. Germline V gives CDR1 DFQATT, CDR2 SNEGSKA (reference sequence). The CDR3 reads CSAREGGRGGQETQYF. The CDR3, as DNA: TGCAGTGCTAGAGAGGGGGGTAGGGGAGGCCAAGAGACCCAGTACTTC.

J is TRBJ2-5 and V is TRBV29-1; TRBD2 agrees at 7 bases. Germline-derived CDR1 and CDR2 are SQVTM and ANQGSEA. The trim removed 6 bases at V and 0 bases at J, leaving 16 bases unmatched. There are 17 residues in the CDR3. DNA for the CDR3: TGCAGCGTCCCCGGGGGAAGGTCTAGCGGAAACCAAGAGACCCAGTACTTC. This translates into CSVPGGRSSGNQETQYF.

This chain joins TRBV25-1 and TRBJ1-1; the D gene is possibly TRBD1 (6 bases). Germline CDR1 is MGHDK and CDR2 is SYGVNS. Trimming removed 2 bases at V and 0 bases at J, with 10 bases between. The CDR3 totals 15 residues. The CDR3 nucleotides are TGTGCCAGCAGTGAAGGGGAGGGGGTGAACACTGAAGCTTTCTTT. Translation: CASSEGEGVNTEAFF.

The chain recombines TRBV18 with TRBJ2-7; TRBD2 matches 8 bases. This CDR3 comprises 15 residues. Per germline, CDR1 KGHSH and CDR2 LQKENI. The V segment lost 4 bases and the J segment 5 bases; nucleotides outside the gene matches: 10. CDR3 sequence reads: CASSLGRENTDEQYF. The CDR3 DNA reads TGTGCCAGCTCACTCGGGAGGGAGAACACCGACGAGCAGTACTTC.